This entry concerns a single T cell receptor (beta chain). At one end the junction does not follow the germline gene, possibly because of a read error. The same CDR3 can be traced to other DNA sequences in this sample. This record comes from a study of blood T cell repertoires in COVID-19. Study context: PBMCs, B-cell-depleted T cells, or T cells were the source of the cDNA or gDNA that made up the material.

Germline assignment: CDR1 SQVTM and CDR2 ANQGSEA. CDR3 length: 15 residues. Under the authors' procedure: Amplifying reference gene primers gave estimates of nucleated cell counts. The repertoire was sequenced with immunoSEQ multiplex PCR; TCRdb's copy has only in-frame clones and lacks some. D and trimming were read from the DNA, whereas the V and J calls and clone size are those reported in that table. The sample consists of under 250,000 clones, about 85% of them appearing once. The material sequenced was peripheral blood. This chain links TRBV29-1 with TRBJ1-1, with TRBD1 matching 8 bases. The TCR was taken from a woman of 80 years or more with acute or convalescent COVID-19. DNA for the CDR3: TGCAGCGTTGACTCCCAGGGGGCTTTGAACACTGAAGCTTTTTTT. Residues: CSVDSQGALNTEAFF.